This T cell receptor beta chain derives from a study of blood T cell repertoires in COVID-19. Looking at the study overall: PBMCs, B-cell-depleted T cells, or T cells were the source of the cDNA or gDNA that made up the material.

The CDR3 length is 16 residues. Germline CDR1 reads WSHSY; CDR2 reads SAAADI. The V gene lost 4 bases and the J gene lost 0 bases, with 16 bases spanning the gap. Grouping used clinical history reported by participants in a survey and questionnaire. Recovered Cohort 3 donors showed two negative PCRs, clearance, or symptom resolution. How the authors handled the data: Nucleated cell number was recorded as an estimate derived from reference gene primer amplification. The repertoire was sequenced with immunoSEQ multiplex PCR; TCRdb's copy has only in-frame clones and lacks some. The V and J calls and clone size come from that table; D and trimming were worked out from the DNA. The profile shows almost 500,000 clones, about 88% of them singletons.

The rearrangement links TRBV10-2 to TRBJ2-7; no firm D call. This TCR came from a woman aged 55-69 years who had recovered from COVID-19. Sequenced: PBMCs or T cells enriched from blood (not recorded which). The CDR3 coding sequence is TGCGCCAGCAGTGGGGCCCCACACCCGAGCTCCTACGAGCAGTACTTC. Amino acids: CASSGAPHPSSYEQYF.